This T cell receptor beta chain stems from a study of blood T cell repertoires in COVID-19. Donors of Cohort 3 who recovered were those that had two negative PCRs, clearance, or symptom resolution. The table lists this clone with a count of one. V gave up 4 bases and J gave up 1 base, with 13 bases separating them. Germline CDR1 and CDR2: SNHLY and FYNNEI. The CDR3 contains 15 residues. Assay: immunoSEQ multiplex PCR; the TCRdb copy retains only in-frame clones and omits some. The sample yields a few hundred thousand clones, roughly 89% seen once. The clonotype was recovered from a man in his forties who had recovered from COVID-19. Source material: PBMCs or T cells enriched from blood (not recorded which). The chain recombines TRBV2 with TRBJ1-1; D perhaps matches TRBD1 (5 bases). CDR3 coding DNA: TGTGCCAGCAGTGGTTTCGGGACTCCGAACACTGAAGCTTTCTTT. Translated: CASSGFGTPNTEAFF. Based on the CDR3 plus reference TRBV2 and TRBJ1-1, the full variable domain is EPEVTQTPSHQVTQMGQEVILRCVPISNHLYFYWYRQILGQKVEFLVSFYNNEISEKSEIFDDQFSVERPDGSNFTLKIRSTKLEDSAMYFCASSGFGTPNTEAFFGQGTRLTVV.